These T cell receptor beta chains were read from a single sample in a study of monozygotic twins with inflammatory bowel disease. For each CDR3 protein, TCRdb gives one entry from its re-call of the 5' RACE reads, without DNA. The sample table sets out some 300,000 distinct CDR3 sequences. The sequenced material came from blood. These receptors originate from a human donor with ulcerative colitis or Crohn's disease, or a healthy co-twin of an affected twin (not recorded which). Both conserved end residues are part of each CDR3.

CDR3 protein: CAMGLTSGTDTQYF
J gene: TRBJ2-3
V gene: TRBV10-3

CDR3 protein: CASSPTDRGSYNEQFF
J gene: TRBJ2-1
V gene: TRBV19

CDR3 protein: CSARWRGNNEQFF
J gene: TRBJ2-1
V gene: TRBV20-1

CDR3 protein: CASSRNRVRTTRDYNEQFF
J gene: TRBJ2-1
V gene: TRBV6-2/TRBV6-3

CDR3 protein: CSILPNTGELFF
J gene: TRBJ2-2
V gene: TRBV29-1

CDR3 protein: CSARVGQRLSSNQPQHF
J gene: TRBJ1-5
V gene: TRBV20-1

CDR3 protein: CASGVSGGTYNEQFF
J gene: TRBJ2-1
V gene: TRBV7-9

CDR3 protein: CSARDKIRDRAYGYTF
J gene: TRBJ1-2
V gene: TRBV20-1

CDR3 protein: CASSLNVNTEAFF
J gene: TRBJ1-1
V gene: TRBV7-6

CDR3 protein: CASSSDREGEAFF
J gene: TRBJ1-1
V gene: TRBV12-3/TRBV12-4

CDR3 protein: CVTNRDADNSPLHF
J gene: TRBJ1-6
V gene: TRBV20-1

CDR3 protein: CASRLAGVYFNEQFF
J gene: TRBJ2-1
V gene: TRBV7-2

CDR3 protein: CASKQGDQPQHF
J gene: TRBJ1-5
V gene: TRBV6-2/TRBV6-3

CDR3 protein: CASSPTLLGTGELFF
J gene: TRBJ2-2
V gene: TRBV6-1

CDR3 protein: CASSLGISSGHNEQFF
J gene: TRBJ2-1
V gene: TRBV7-2

CDR3 protein: CASSPSSGSAIVNEQFF
J gene: TRBJ2-1
V gene: TRBV18

CDR3 protein: CASSFGGYWQARNTEALF
J gene: TRBJ1-1
V gene: TRBV12-3/TRBV12-4

CDR3 protein: CASRTDSGANVLTF
J gene: TRBJ2-6
V gene: TRBV7-2

CDR3 protein: CASSRRGEAFF
J gene: TRBJ1-1
V gene: TRBV19

CDR3 protein: CASSYEGGPGANVLTF
J gene: TRBJ2-6
V gene: TRBV6-5

CDR3 protein: CASNEMRRSDGYTF
J gene: TRBJ1-2
V gene: TRBV19

CDR3 protein: CATSRGRNTEAFF
J gene: TRBJ1-1
V gene: TRBV6-1

CDR3 protein: CAWSRIDSNQPQHF
J gene: TRBJ1-5
V gene: TRBV30

CDR3 protein: CASSDLGQDYEQYF
J gene: TRBJ2-7
V gene: TRBV2

CDR3 protein: CSAGGTGGSYEQYF
J gene: TRBJ2-7
V gene: TRBV29-1

CDR3 protein: CASSGDGKILYSGANVLTF
J gene: TRBJ2-6
V gene: TRBV6-1

CDR3 protein: CASSEGRTANEKLFF
J gene: TRBJ1-4
V gene: TRBV9

CDR3 protein: CASSPVMAAEKLFF
J gene: TRBJ1-4
V gene: TRBV9

CDR3 protein: CASTPGQDQYF
J gene: TRBJ2-7
V gene: TRBV2

CDR3 protein: CASSRPSESNIQYF
J gene: TRBJ2-4
V gene: TRBV7-8

CDR3 protein: CASSFGPQDTQYF
J gene: TRBJ2-3
V gene: TRBV5-4